This TCR beta chain was obtained from a study of T cells in Graves' hyperthyroidism and ophthalmopathy. Researchers took RNA transcripts and amplified the TCR beta CDR3 regions from them. The HTBI set primed first-round TCR CDR3 RT-PCR. TCRdb reanalysed the multiplex PCR reads using MiXCR and keeps one entry per CDR3 protein. Here the sample spans about 250,000 distinct CDR3 sequences, approximately 25% being singletons. Clinical Activity Scores of at least 3, NOSPECS grades of at least 4 and durations under 3 months characterized ophthalmopathy patients. Patients were excluded for uncontrolled infection, other autoimmune disease, pregnancy or lactation. This clonotype was counted at least ten times. The CDR3 consists of 14 residues. Trimming left V 5 bases short and J 5 bases short, with 15 bases between.

This TCR was recovered from a woman between 40 and 55 years old with Graves' ophthalmopathy. Sequencing was done on a sample of blood. V gene TRBV12-3 or TRBV12-4 combines with J gene TRBJ2-5; TRBD2 might be the D (6 bases). The CDR3 loop is CASSKSAEGETQYF. In DNA, the CDR3 is TGTGCCAGCAGTAAAAGTGCGGAGGGGGAGACCCAGTACTTC.